A selection of T cell receptor beta chains follows, all from one sample in a study of Ad26.COV2.S vaccination and SARS-CoV-2 variants. Clones were read by immunoSEQ multiplex PCR, and TCRdb kept only the in-frame ones, dropping some. The sample holds about 180,000 clones, 87% seen once. Specimen: peripheral blood, collected after recovery from COVID-19. These receptors all stem from a human donor who had recovered from COVID-19. The CDR3 runs from the conserved cysteine through the conserved F or W. A D gene is named only where the DNA matches it firmly. Clone size is stated in some rows and not others, as once, few, many or a class when expanded.

>NA|NA|16|TRBJ2-2|TRBV3-1/TRBV3-2
TGTGCCAGCAGCCAAGACGGCGGGGGCGGCACCGGGGAGCTGTTTTTT
CASSQDGGGGTGELFF
>NA|TRBD1|14|TRBJ2-7|TRBV7-8
TGTGCCAGCAGCTTAGGCCAGGGGGCAGGGGAGCAGTACTTC
CASSLGQGAGEQYF
>NA|TRBD1|15|TRBJ1-1|TRBV5-1
TGCGCCAGCAGCTTGGCGGGACAGGGGAACACTGAAGCTTTCTTT
CASSLAGQGNTEAFF
>few|NA|14|TRBJ1-2|TRBV5-1
TGCGCCAGCAGCTTAACAGGGAGCGACTATGGCTACACCTTC
CASSLTGSDYGYTF
>NA|NA|14|TRBJ2-1|TRBV5-8
TGTGCCAGCAGCTCCTTCGCTCGAGGTAATGAGCAGTTCTTC
CASSSFARGNEQFF
>NA|NA|12|TRBJ2-7|TRBV7-8
TGTGCCAGCAGCAACCGAAACTACGAGCAGTACTTC
CASSNRNYEQYF
>NA|NA|17|TRBJ2-7|TRBV28
TGTGCCAGCAGTTTAGTCTTACAGGCACTCGGCTCCTACGAGCAGTACTTC
CASSLVLQALGSYEQYF
>NA|NA|14|TRBJ1-4|TRBV30
TGTGCCTGGACCCGGGGGGCAGCTAATGAAAAACTGTTTTTT
CAWTRGAANEKLFF
>NA|NA|14|TRBJ2-7|TRBV5-6
TGTGCCAGCAATTACGGGCCCGGGGACGACGAGCAGTACTTC
CASNYGPGDDEQYF
>NA|TRBD1|14|TRBJ2-4|TRBV6-5
TGTGCCAGCAGTTCCGGGACAGTACAGGGCATTCAGTACTTC
CASSSGTVQGIQYF
>NA|NA|15|TRBJ2-7|TRBV11-2
TGTGCCAGCAGCTTAGCCCCCGGGAGCTCCTACGAGCAGTACTTC
CASSLAPGSSYEQYF
>NA|TRBD1|15|TRBJ1-4|TRBV10-3
TGTGCCATCAGCGACTCCGGGACAGCTGGGGAAAAACTGTTTTTT
CAISDSGTAGEKLFF
>NA|TRBD1|13|TRBJ1-3|TRBV11-2
TGTGCCAGCAGCGGGGGACAGGGAAACACCATATATTTT
CASSGGQGNTIYF
>NA|NA|16|TRBJ2-3|TRBV30
TGTGCCTGGACTAGACATACGGGACTCCGCACAGATACGCAGTATTTT
CAWTRHTGLRTDTQYF
>NA|NA|14|TRBJ2-7|TRBV6-2/TRBV6-3
TGTGCCAGCAGTTATGGGGGGTCACTCTACGAGCAGTACTTC
CASSYGGSLYEQYF
>once|TRBD1|14|TRBJ1-1|TRBV28
TGTGCCAGCAGTCCCGGGACAGGGAACACTGAAGCTTTCTTT
CASSPGTGNTEAFF
>NA|NA|13|TRBJ2-4|TRBV12-3/TRBV12-4
TGTGCCAGCAGCCTCGACAGCAAAAACATTCAGTACTTC
CASSLDSKNIQYF
>NA|NA|16|TRBJ2-7|TRBV1
TGCACCAGCAGCCTTCCGGAGGGGGTCATATCCTACGAGCAGTACTTC
CTSSLPEGVISYEQYF
>NA|TRBD2|14|TRBJ2-5|TRBV11-2
TGTGCCAGCATCCAGACTAGCGGGGGGGAGACCCAGTACTTC
CASIQTSGGETQYF
>NA|TRBD2|15|TRBJ2-2|TRBV27
TGTGCCAGCAGTTTTGTAGCGGGAAACACCGGGGAGCTGTTTTTT
CASSFVAGNTGELFF
>NA|NA|13|TRBJ1-1|TRBV4-2
TGTGCCAGCAGCCATAGCCCGAACACTGAAGCTTTCTTT
CASSHSPNTEAFF
>once|NA|15|TRBJ2-1|TRBV19
TGTGCCAGTAGTGTCCGACCACAGGGAGGCGATGAGCAGTTCTTC
CASSVRPQGGDEQFF
>NA|NA|14|TRBJ2-3|TRBV5-1
TGCGCCAGCAGCTTCGGTGGGGGAGTAGATACGCAGTATTTT
CASSFGGGVDTQYF
>NA|NA|14|TRBJ2-7|TRBV2
TGTGCCAGCACGGCGAGGATTCTTACGGGCGAGCAGTACTTC
CASTARILTGEQYF
>few|TRBD1|15|TRBJ1-6|TRBV5-1
TGCGCCAGCAGCTTTAACATGGACAGGGGATCACCCCTCCACTTT
CASSFNMDRGSPLHF
>NA|NA|15|TRBJ2-5|TRBV9
TGTGCCAGCAGCACCGGGGACATGTTGACGGAGACCCAGTACTTC
CASSTGDMLTETQYF
>once|NA|17|TRBJ1-5|TRBV24-1
TGTGCCACCAGCCGGGCTTGGATCAGGGCTTTCCGTCAGCCCCAGCATTTT
CATSRAWIRAFRQPQHF
>once|NA|16|TRBJ1-3|TRBV15
TGTGCCACCAGCAGAGGTAACACGTTCTCTGGAAACACCATATATTTT
CATSRGNTFSGNTIYF
>NA|NA|12|TRBJ1-1|TRBV3-1/TRBV3-2
TGTGCCAGCAGCCCCCTAGGGGCTGAAGCTTTCTTT
CASSPLGAEAFF
>NA|NA|13|TRBJ2-7|TRBV5-8
TGTGCCAGCAGCTTTGCCAATCCCTACGAGCAGTACTTC
CASSFANPYEQYF
>NA|TRBD2|16|TRBJ2-1|TRBV7-9
TGTGCCAGCAGCTACGCAGGCGGGGGATCGGTCAATGAGCAGTTCTTC
CASSYAGGGSVNEQFF
>NA|NA|15|TRBJ2-3|TRBV5-1
TGCGCCAGCAGCATCTTACTAGGAGAAAAAGATACGCAGTATTTT
CASSILLGEKDTQYF
>once|NA|17|TRBJ2-3|TRBV27
TGTGCCAGCCGCCGCCCGGTCTTCAATTCCCCCTCAGATACGCAGTATTTT
CASRRPVFNSPSDTQYF